Listed here are 10 T cell receptor beta chains from one sample, sequenced in a study of cytomegalovirus exposure and HLA in healthy donors. Both 60 Vbeta primers and 13 Jbeta primers went into the PCR. Clones were read by immunoSEQ multiplex PCR, and TCRdb kept only the in-frame ones, dropping some. In the table there are over 150,000 clones, over 70% of which are singletons. Sequencing was performed on PBMCs. Every receptor here comes from a woman aged 18-30 years in good health and CMV-seronegative.

This clone was picked up a small number of times. The chain uses TRBV6-1 and TRBJ2-1; D may be TRBD2 (5 bases). The V and J ends lost 1 base and 3 bases respectively, with 16 bases between them. This CDR3 comprises 17 residues. CDR1 and CDR2 from the germline V gene are MNHNS and SASEGT. In nucleotides, the CDR3 is TGTGCCAGCAGTGAAGTAAAGCGGACCGGTATCTACAATGAGCAGTTCTTC. It translates to CASSEVKRTGIYNEQFF.

Here the CDR3 reads CASSAPPADTQYF. The DNA of the CDR3 is TGTGCCAGCAGCGCCCCCCCGGCAGATACGCAGTATTTT. The chain recombines TRBV9 with TRBJ2-3, with no clear D. This CDR3 region has 13 residues. Germline V CDR1 and CDR2: SGDLS, YYNGEE. Trimming took off 3 bases at V and 4 bases at J, with 9 bases between the two ends.

The chain couples TRBV21-1 to TRBJ2-7; the table's D call, TRBD2, was not checked against the DNA. TRBV21-1 is noted as a pseudogene. The CDR3 contains 11 residues. The CDR3 sequence: CATIEIYEQYF. In DNA, the CDR3 is TGTGCCACCATAGAGATTTACGAGCAGTACTTC.

This clone was detected a few times. The rearrangement joins TRBV10-2 to TRBJ2-6, with D possibly matching TRBD1 (5 bases). CDR3 length equals 15 residues. V shed 3 bases and J shed 2 bases, with 8 bases lying between them. In germline, CDR1 is WSHSY, CDR2 SAAADI. This CDR3 reads CASSDSGTGANVLTF. The DNA of the CDR3 is TGCGCCAGCAGTGATTCAGGGACTGGGGCCAACGTCCTGACTTTC.

J is TRBJ1-5 and V is TRBV5-8; 8 bases align to TRBD1. The trim removed 5 bases at V and 4 bases at J, leaving 8 bases unmatched. Germline CDR1 reads SGHTS; CDR2 reads YDEGEE. The CDR3 has 15 residues. CDR3 coding DNA: TGTGCCAGCAGTCTCGGACAGGGTCCAAATCAGCCCCAGCATTTT. It is translated as CASSLGQGPNQPQHF.

This clone was observed a single time. The CDR3 nucleotides read TGTGCCTGGAGTCCGGGACTCCGGAGCGGTCAGCCCCAGCATTTT. It translates to CAWSPGLRSGQPQHF. The J gene is TRBJ1-5, the V gene TRBV30; a possible D gene is TRBD1 (5 bases). V lost 2 bases and J 6 bases, leaving 17 bases between the germline ends. The germline gives CDR1 GTSNPN, CDR2 SVGIG (reference sequence). This CDR3 is 15 amino acids long. The variable domain in full, with the rest retrieved from reference TRBV30 and TRBJ1-5, is SQTIHQWPATLVQPVGSPLSLECTVEGTSNPNLYWYRQAAGRGLQLLFYSVGIGQISSEVPQNLSASRPQDRQFILSSKKLLLSDSGFYLCAWSPGLRSGQPQHFGDGTRLSIL.

The chain links TRBV5-1 to TRBJ1-5; 7 nucleotides match TRBD1. Germline CDR1 SGHRS, CDR2 YFSETQ. Trimming took 2 bases from V and 4 from J; bases not matched to a gene: 0. The CDR3 runs 13 residues. The CDR3 loop is CASSLQGNQPQHF. CDR3 DNA: TGCGCCAGCAGCTTACAGGGGAATCAGCCCCAGCATTTT. The entire variable domain, with the rest obtained from reference TRBV5-1 and TRBJ1-5, is as follows: KAGVTQTPRYLIKTRGQQVTLSCSPISGHRSVSWYQQTPGQGLQFLFEYFSETQRNKGNFPGRFSGRQFSNSRSEMNVSTLELGDSALYLCASSLQGNQPQHFGDGTRLSIL.

The chain combines TRBV28 with TRBJ1-3, with a possible D match to TRBD1 (5 bases). Trimming cost V 1 base and J 2 bases, with 9 bases left between them. This CDR3 contains 15 residues. The V gene's germline CDR1 is MDHEN and CDR2 SYDVKM. Here the CDR3 DNA reads TGTGCCAGCAGTTTATCGCAGGGCCCTGGAAACACCATATATTTT. Translation: CASSLSQGPGNTIYF.

The chain joins TRBV6-5 to TRBJ1-6, with D perhaps matching TRBD1 (5 bases). Germline V gene lookup returns CDR1 MNHEY and CDR2 SVGAGI. The CDR3 length is 14 residues. V was trimmed by 6 bases and J by 8 bases, leaving 14 bases between them. The CDR3 loop reads CASRASGSDSPLHF. The CDR3 region has the DNA TGTGCCAGCAGGGCTTCAGGGTCGGATTCACCCCTCCACTTT.

The chain combines TRBV9 with TRBJ2-3, with 10 positions matching TRBD2. With V trimmed by 3 bases and J by 0 bases, 7 bases remained unmatched. The CDR3 runs to 17 residues. CDR1 and CDR2 from the germline V gene are SGDLS and YYNGEE. CDR3 bases: TGTGCCAGCAGCGCGAGAGCGGGGGGGCGCAGCACAGATACGCAGTATTTT. The encoded protein is CASSARAGGRSTDTQYF.